This TCR beta chain was sequenced in a study of cytomegalovirus exposure and HLA in healthy donors. Findings of the study overall: Associated with cytomegalovirus, according to the listing, were 150 to 200 TCR beta chains.

Measured with immunoSEQ multiplex PCR; TCRdb has only the in-frame clones, and not every one. The sample yields roughly 60,000 clones, just over 90% seen once. The germline V gene encodes CDR1 GTSNPN and CDR2 SVGIG (reference sequence). V lost 8 bases to trimming and J lost 0 bases, with 18 bases between them. This CDR3 spans 15 amino acids. Note on this clone: Its target is not known.

Sequencing input: PBMCs. This receptor was taken from a woman between 18 and 30 years old in good health and CMV-seronegative. The rearrangement links TRBV30 to TRBJ2-3, with D perhaps TRBD2 (5 bases). In DNA, the CDR3 is TGTGCCGGAGGCGCGTCGGGCCGAAGCACAGATACGCAGTATTTT. This sequence encodes CAGGASGRSTDTQYF.